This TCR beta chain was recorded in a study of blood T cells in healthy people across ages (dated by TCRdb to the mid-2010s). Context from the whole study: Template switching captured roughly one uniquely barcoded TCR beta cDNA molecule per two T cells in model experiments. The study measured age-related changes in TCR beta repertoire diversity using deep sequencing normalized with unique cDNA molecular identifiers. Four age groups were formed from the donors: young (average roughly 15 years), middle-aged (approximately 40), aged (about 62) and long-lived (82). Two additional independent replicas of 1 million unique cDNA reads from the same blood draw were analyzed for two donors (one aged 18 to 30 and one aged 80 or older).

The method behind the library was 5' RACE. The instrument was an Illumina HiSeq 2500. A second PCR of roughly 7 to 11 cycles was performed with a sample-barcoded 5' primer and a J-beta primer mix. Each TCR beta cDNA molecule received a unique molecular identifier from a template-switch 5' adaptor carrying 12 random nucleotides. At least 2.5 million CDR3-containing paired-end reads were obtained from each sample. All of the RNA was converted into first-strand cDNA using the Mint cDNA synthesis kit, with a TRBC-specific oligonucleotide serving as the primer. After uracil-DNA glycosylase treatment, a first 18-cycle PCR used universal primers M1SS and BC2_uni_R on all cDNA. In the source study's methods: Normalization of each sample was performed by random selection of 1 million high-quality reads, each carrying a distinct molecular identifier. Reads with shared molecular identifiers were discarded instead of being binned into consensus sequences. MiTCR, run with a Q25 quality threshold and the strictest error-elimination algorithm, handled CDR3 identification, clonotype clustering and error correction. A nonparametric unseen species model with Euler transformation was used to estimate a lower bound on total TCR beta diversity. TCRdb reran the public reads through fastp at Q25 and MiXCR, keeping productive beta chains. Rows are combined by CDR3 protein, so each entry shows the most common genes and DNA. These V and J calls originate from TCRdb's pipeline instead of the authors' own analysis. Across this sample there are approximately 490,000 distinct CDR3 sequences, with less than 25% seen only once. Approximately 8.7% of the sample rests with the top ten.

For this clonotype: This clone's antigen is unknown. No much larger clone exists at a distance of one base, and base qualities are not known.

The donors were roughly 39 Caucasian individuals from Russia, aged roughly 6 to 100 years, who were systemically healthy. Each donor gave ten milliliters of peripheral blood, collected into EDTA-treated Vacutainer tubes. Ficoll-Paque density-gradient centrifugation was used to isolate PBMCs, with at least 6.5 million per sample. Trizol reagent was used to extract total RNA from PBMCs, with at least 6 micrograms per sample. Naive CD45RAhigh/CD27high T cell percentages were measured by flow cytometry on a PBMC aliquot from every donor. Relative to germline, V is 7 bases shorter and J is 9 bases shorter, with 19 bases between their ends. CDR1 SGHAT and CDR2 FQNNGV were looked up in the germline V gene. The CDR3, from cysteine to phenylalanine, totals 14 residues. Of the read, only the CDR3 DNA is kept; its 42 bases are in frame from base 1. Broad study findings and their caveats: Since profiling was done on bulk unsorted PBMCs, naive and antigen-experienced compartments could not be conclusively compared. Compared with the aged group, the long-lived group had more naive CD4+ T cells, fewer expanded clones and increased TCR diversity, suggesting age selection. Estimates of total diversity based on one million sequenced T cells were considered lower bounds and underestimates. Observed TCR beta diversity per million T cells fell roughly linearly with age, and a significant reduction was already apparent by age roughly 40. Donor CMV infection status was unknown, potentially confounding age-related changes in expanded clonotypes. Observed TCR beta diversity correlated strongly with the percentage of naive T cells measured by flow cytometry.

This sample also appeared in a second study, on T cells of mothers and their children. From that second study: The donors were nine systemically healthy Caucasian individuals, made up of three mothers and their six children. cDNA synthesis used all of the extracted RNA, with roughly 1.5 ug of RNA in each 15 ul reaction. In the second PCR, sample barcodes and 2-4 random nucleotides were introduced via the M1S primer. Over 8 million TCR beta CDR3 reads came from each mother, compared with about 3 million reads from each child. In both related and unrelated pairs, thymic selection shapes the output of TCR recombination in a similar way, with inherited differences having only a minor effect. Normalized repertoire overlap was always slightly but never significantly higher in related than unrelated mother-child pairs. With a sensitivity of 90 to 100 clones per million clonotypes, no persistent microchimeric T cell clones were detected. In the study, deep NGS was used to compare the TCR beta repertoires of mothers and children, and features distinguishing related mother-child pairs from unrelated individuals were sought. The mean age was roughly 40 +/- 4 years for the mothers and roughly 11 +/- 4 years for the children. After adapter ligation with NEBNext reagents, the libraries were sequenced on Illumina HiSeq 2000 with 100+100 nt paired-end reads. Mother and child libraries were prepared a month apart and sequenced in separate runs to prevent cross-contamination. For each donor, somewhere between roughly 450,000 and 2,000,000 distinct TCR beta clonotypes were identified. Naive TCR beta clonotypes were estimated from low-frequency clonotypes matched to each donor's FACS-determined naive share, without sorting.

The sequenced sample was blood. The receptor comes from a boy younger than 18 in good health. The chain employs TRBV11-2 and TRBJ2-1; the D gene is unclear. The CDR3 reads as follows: CASTPPLKFGEQFF. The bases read TGTGCCAGCACCCCACCACTAAAGTTTGGTGAGCAGTTCTTC.